The clone carrying this T cell receptor (beta chain) turned up a few times. Its specificity is not known. This entry comes from a study of cytomegalovirus exposure and HLA in healthy donors. Study-level findings and limits: TRBV6-2, TRBV6-3 and other indistinguishable V segments were excluded.

The study ran its PCR with 60 Vbeta and 13 Jbeta primers. This table comes from immunoSEQ multiplex PCR, and its TCRdb copy is limited to in-frame clones, with some not included. The repertoire holds some 200,000 clones, with 79% as singletons. CDR3 length equals 11 residues. Germline V gene lookup returns CDR1 SGHDN and CDR2 FVKESK. With 2 bases removed from V and 10 bases from J, the gap between germline ends came to 8 bases. The source is a girl aged 5-17 years in good health and CMV-seropositive. The rearrangement uses TRBV14 and TRBJ2-5, with D perhaps matching TRBD2 (5 bases). Sample: PBMCs. The CDR3 sequence is CASSQFSVQYF. CDR3 in DNA: TGTGCCAGCAGCCAATTTAGCGTCCAGTACTTC.